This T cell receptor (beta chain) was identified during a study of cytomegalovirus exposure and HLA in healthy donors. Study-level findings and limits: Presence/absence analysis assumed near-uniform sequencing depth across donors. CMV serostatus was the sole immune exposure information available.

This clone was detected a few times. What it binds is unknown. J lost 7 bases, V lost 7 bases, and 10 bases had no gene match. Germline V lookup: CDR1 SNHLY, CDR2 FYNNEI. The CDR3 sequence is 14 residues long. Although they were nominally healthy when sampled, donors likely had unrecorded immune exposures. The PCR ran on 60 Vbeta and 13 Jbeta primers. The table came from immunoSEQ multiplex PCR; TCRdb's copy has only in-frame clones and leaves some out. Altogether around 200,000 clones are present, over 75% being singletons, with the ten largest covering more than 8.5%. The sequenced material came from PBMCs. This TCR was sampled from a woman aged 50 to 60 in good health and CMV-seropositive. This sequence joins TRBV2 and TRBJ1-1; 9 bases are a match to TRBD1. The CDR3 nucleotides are TGTGCCAGCACATCGGGACAGGGTTTGGGTGAAGCTTTCTTT. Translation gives CASTSGQGLGEAFF.